The 22 T cell receptor beta chains below were found in one sample sequenced in a study of CD8 T cells in Susac syndrome. RNA amounts of about 0.45 to 1 ug underwent reverse transcription with random hexamers. Via MiXCR, TCRdb re-called the immunoSEQ multiplex PCR reads, giving one row per CDR3 protein. The table shows approximately 150,000 distinct CDR3 sequences, with roughly 94% occurring only once. Sequencing used CD4+ T cells from PBMCs. The receptors here all came from a human donor in good health.

The rearrangement joins TRBV10-3 to TRBJ2-6; perhaps D is TRBD1 or TRBD2 (5 bases each). The CDR3 is 17 amino acids. Trimming left V 4 bases short and J 2 bases short, with 15 bases between. CDR1 ENHRY and CDR2 SYGVKD come from the germline V gene. The CDR3 DNA is TGTGCCATCAGTGGGAGTCAGGGAGAGGCTGGGGCCAACGTCCTGACTTTC. Protein sequence: CAISGSQGEAGANVLTF.

The rearrangement uses TRBV20-1 and TRBJ2-2; possible D gene TRBD2, 6 bases. The CDR3 runs 16 residues. V lost 1 base and J 5 bases, leaving 17 bases between the germline ends. Germline values: CDR1 DFQATT, CDR2 SNEGSKA (reference sequence). The CDR3 nucleotides are TGCAGTGCTAGAGTGCTAGATAGCGGTAAAACCGGGGAGCTGTTTTTT. Translating it yields CSARVLDSGKTGELFF.

This clonotype was observed a handful of times. CDR3 loop: CASSLAPGEQFF. The CDR3 bases are TGTGCCAGCAGTTTAGCGCCGGGTGAGCAGTTCTTC. V is TRBV12-3 or TRBV12-4 and J is TRBJ2-1, with no clear D. Trimming pared 0 bases from V and 9 bases from J, leaving 6 bases between. The CDR3 loop spans 12 amino acids.

The CDR3 reads CASSPLYEQYF. In DNA form, the CDR3 reads TGTGCCAGCAGTCCCCTTTACGAGCAGTACTTC. V gene TRBV27 combines with J gene TRBJ2-7; D gene ambiguous. V was cut by 5 bases and J by 4 bases, with 6 bases left in between. Germline CDR1 reads MNHEY; CDR2 reads SMNVEV (reference sequence). This CDR3 comprises 11 residues.

The chain couples TRBV3-1 to TRBJ2-1; TRBD1 might be the D (6 bases). Germline CDR1 and CDR2: LGHDT and YNNKEL (reference sequence). Deletions cut 4 bases from V and 5 bases from J, with 24 bases between. The CDR3 totals 18 residues. The CDR3 nucleotides are TGTGCCAGCAGCCGTCGGATTTTCGAGACAGGTGGGAACAATGAGCAGTTCTTC. As protein: CASSRRIFETGGNNEQFF.

The sample holds one count of this clonotype. The chain uses TRBV20-1 and TRBJ2-1; D is perhaps TRBD2 (5 bases). Trimming took off 2 bases at V and 3 bases at J, with 11 bases between the two ends. The germline CDR1 and CDR2 sequences are DFQATT and SNEGSKA (reference sequence). The CDR3 consists of 14 residues. DNA for the CDR3: TGCAGTGCTAGAAAGGGAGACTACTACAATGAGCAGTTCTTC. This sequence encodes CSARKGDYYNEQFF.

This clonotype was recorded once. The J gene is TRBJ2-5, the V gene TRBV7-3; 7 bases align to TRBD1. The germline CDR1 and CDR2 sequences are SGHTA and FQGTGA. V shed 5 bases, J shed 1 base, and the junction held 7 bases outside the gene matches. The CDR3 has 15 residues. CDR3 nucleotides: TGTGCCAGCAGCCCGAACAGGGGCGGCCAAGAGACCCAGTACTTC. Its translation is CASSPNRGGQETQYF.

This chain connects TRBV28 to TRBJ1-3; 7 nucleotides align to TRBD1. This CDR3 comprises 16 residues. Trimming cost V 3 bases and J 4 bases; bases outside gene matches: 9. In germline, CDR1 is MDHEN, CDR2 SYDVKM. In nucleotides, the CDR3 is TGTGCCAGCAGTTTGAACGAGGGGGCTTACGGAAACACCATATATTTT. This codes for CASSLNEGAYGNTIYF.

The genes are TRBV12-3 or TRBV12-4 and TRBJ1-1; perhaps TRBD1 as D (5 bases). This CDR3 contains 15 residues. V was pared by 0 bases and J by 0 bases, with 8 bases between. The CDR3 coding sequence is TGTGCCAGCAGTTTAGCCTTGACAGTGAACACTGAAGCTTTCTTT. This encodes CASSLALTVNTEAFF.

The chain has TRBV6-5 and TRBJ1-2; perhaps TRBD1 as D (6 bases). The V and J ends lost 4 bases and 5 bases respectively, with 14 bases between them. This CDR3 has 14 residues. Germline-derived CDR1 and CDR2 are MNHEY and SVGAGI. The CDR3 DNA is TGTGCCAGCAGTTCTCCAGGGGCGGGGTATGGCTACACCTTC. It yields the protein CASSSPGAGYGYTF.

This clonotype appeared a single time. V usage is TRBV30 and J usage is TRBJ1-5; D gene uncertain. With 2 bases removed from V and 4 bases from J, the gap between germline ends came to 9 bases. Germline V gene lookup returns CDR1 GTSNPN and CDR2 SVGIG (reference sequence). The CDR3 consists of 13 residues. CDR3 coding DNA: TGTGCCTGGAGTTCCCCGGGGAATCAGCCCCAGCATTTT. Its translation: CAWSSPGNQPQHF.

V is TRBV9 and J is TRBJ2-2; tentative D call: TRBD2 (7 bases). Trimming took off 4 bases at V and 2 bases at J, with 21 bases between the two ends. Germline V lookup: CDR1 SGDLS, CDR2 YYNGEE. This CDR3 contains 18 residues. This CDR3 is CASSRLGRGGPNTGELFF. The DNA for the CDR3 is TGTGCCAGCAGCCGACTAGGGAGGGGGGGACCAAACACCGGGGAGCTGTTTTTT.

The chain is built from TRBV9 and TRBJ1-1, with 7 bases lining up with TRBD1. Germline lookup yields CDR1 SGDLS and CDR2 YYNGEE. Unmatched junction bases numbered 7, after V lost 4 bases and J lost 1 base. This CDR3 comprises 15 residues. The CDR3 spells CASSSRDSPNTEAFF. The CDR3 DNA follows: TGTGCCAGCAGCTCGAGGGACAGCCCGAACACTGAAGCTTTCTTT.

This clonotype was counted a few times. V gene TRBV28 combines with J gene TRBJ2-7; TRBD1 matches 9 bases. Trimming removed 4 bases from V and 4 bases from J; junction bases left unmatched: 8. Germline CDR1 and CDR2: MDHEN and SYDVKM. The CDR3 has 15 residues. This CDR3 is CASSSSGTGIYEQYF. In nucleotides, the CDR3 is TGTGCCAGCAGTTCCTCCGGGACAGGGATTTACGAGCAGTACTTC.

This clonotype was recorded once. The chain recombines TRBV30 with TRBJ2-1; D is ambiguous. V lost 2 bases and J lost 4, with 18 bases in between. The germline V gene has CDR1 GTSNPN and CDR2 SVGIG (reference sequence). The CDR3 totals 16 residues. The CDR3 DNA follows: TGTGCCTGGAGTCCCGAACGGCCCTTGGGGTACAATGAGCAGTTCTTC. Translated, it gives CAWSPERPLGYNEQFF.

The rearrangement links TRBV6-4 to TRBJ2-2; 8 positions agree with TRBD2. This CDR3 comprises 14 residues. V shed 5 bases, J shed 7 bases, and the junction held 6 bases outside the gene matches. Germline-derived CDR1 and CDR2 are MRHNA and SNTAGT. DNA of the CDR3: TGTGCCAGCAGTAGCGGGAGAGAAGTCGGGGAGCTGTTTTTT. Encoded protein: CASSSGREVGELFF.

The chain recombines TRBV5-1 with TRBJ2-1; 7 bases match TRBD1. Germline trimming cut 4 bases from V and 5 bases from J; bases unmatched to any gene: 6. The V gene's germline CDR1 is SGHRS and CDR2 YFSETQ. There are 14 residues in the CDR3. CDR3 in DNA: TGCGCCAGCAGCCAAGACAGGGAAAACAATGAGCAGTTCTTC. It codes for CASSQDRENNEQFF.

This sequence joins TRBV3-1 and TRBJ1-1; perhaps TRBD1 as D (5 bases). The CDR3 has 15 amino acids. With 1 base removed from V and 5 bases from J, the gap between germline ends came to 14 bases. In germline, CDR1 is LGHDT, CDR2 YNNKEL (reference sequence). DNA for the CDR3: TGTGCCAGCAGCCAAGCGTGGGGCCTAGGGACTGAAGCTTTCTTT. This encodes CASSQAWGLGTEAFF. Full variable domain (rest looked up from reference TRBV3-1 and TRBJ1-1): DTAVSQTPKYLVTQMGNDKSIKCEQNLGHDTMYWYKQDSKKFLKIMFSYNNKELIINETVPNRFSPKSPDKAHLNLHINSLELGDSAVYFCASSQAWGLGTEAFFGQGTRLTVV.

The V gene is TRBV20-1, the J gene TRBJ2-3; D call uncertain. The CDR3 totals 12 residues. Germline CDR1 and CDR2: DFQATT and SNEGSKA (reference sequence). V lost 1 base and J 4 bases, leaving 6 bases between the germline ends. This CDR3 is CSARVSADTQYF. CDR3 coding DNA: TGCAGTGCTAGAGTCTCCGCAGATACGCAGTATTTT.

This clonotype was seen only once. The genes are TRBV10-3 and TRBJ2-3, with TRBD2 matching over 9 bases. V lost 1 base to trimming and J lost 3 bases; unmatched junction nucleotides: 2. CDR3 size: 15 residues. The germline V gene encodes CDR1 ENHRY and CDR2 SYGVKD. In DNA, the CDR3 is TGTGCCATCAGTGAGTTCGCGGGAGGGACAGATACGCAGTATTTT. This sequence encodes CAISEFAGGTDTQYF.

This chain uses TRBV11-1 with TRBJ1-2; D remains unclear. Trimming pared 1 base from V and 4 bases from J, leaving 10 bases between. The germline V gene encodes CDR1 SGHAT and CDR2 FQDESV (reference sequence). The CDR3 runs 14 residues. Here the CDR3 DNA reads TGTGCCAGCAGCTTAGGCGGCCCCGGCTATGGCTACACCTTC. This sequence encodes CASSLGGPGYGYTF.

This rearrangement joins TRBV9 to TRBJ1-2, with 8 positions matching TRBD1. Germline assignment: CDR1 SGDLS and CDR2 YYNGEE. V dropped 3 bases and J dropped 7; count of bases not matched to a gene: 8. This CDR3 is built from 14 residues. The CDR3 nucleotides are TGTGCCAGCAGCGCCTCCCCAGGACAGGGTGGCTACACCTTC. Amino acids: CASSASPGQGGYTF.